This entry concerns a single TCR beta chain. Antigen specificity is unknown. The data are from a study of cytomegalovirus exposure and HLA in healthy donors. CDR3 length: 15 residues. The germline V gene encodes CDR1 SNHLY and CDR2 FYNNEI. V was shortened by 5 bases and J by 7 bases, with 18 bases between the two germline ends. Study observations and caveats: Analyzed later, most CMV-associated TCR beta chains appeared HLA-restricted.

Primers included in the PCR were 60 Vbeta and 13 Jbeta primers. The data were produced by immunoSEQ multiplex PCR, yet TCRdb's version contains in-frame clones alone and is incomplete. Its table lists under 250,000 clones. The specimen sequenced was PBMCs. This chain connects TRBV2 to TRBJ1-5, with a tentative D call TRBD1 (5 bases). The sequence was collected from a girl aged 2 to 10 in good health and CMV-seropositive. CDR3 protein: CASSPPGGGGQPQHF. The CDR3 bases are TGTGCCAGCAGTCCCCCCGGGGGTGGGGGACAGCCCCAGCATTTT.